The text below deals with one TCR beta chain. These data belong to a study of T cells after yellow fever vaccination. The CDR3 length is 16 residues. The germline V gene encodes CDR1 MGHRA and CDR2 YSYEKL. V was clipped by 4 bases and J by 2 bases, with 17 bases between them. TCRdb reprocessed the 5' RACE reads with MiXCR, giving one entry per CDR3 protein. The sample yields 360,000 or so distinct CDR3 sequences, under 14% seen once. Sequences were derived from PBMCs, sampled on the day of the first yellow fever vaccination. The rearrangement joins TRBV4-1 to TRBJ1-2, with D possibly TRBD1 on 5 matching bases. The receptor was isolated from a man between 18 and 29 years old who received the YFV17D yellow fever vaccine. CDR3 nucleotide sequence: TGCGCCAGCAGCCCTGATGCGGTGGGGGGGAACTATGGCTACACCTTC. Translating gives CASSPDAVGGNYGYTF.